One T cell receptor (beta chain) is described in this entry. Its antigen remains unknown. Unmatched junction bases numbered 3, after V lost 5 bases and J lost 4 bases. Germline V gene sequence: CDR1 MNHEY, CDR2 SMNVEV (reference sequence). The CDR3 consists of 13 residues. This sample stems from a study of shared clonotypes between healthy human individuals. Overall study results and limits: A reduction in generation probabilities was seen for non-shared clonotypes relative to those shared by all four donors.

Produced via immunoSEQ multiplex PCR; TCRdb's table is partial and in-frame only. The sample has approximately 400,000 clones, roughly 96% seen once; the top ten hold 0.32%. The sequenced sample was memory CD8+ T cells sorted from blood. Described subset: CD45RO+ cells pooled with CCR7-negative TemRA cells. The chain uses TRBV27 and TRBJ1-2, with TRBD1 matching 8 bases. The clonotype was recovered from a young man in good health. In nucleotides, the CDR3 is TGTGCCAGCAGTGGACAGGGAGGCTATGGCTACACCTTC. It codes for CASSGQGGYGYTF.